The subject of this entry is one T cell receptor beta chain. The antigen remains undetermined. The sample is drawn from a study of shared clonotypes between healthy human individuals. Turning to the study itself: CD8 memory received one plate per donor, CD8 naive two, CD4 memory three and CD4 naive three. Study-level findings and limits: Sharing across several donors was seen in 4% to 6.5% of naive CD4 clonotypes. Rarefaction gave evidence that sorted-subset sequencing remained incomplete despite large depth.

Germline assignment: CDR1 MGHRA and CDR2 YSYEKL. Trimming removed 1 base from V and 9 bases from J, with 19 bases in between. The length of the CDR3 is 16 residues. The assay was run at deep level. The assay was immunoSEQ multiplex PCR, and TCRdb's table has in-frame clones only and misses some. This sample has hundreds of thousands of clones, with roughly 72% found just once. The sequence was obtained from a woman aged 25 to 39 in good health. The chain carries TRBV4-1 and TRBJ1-5; D gene ambiguous. Sequences were obtained from memory CD4+ T cells sorted from blood. The sample's subset: CD45RA-negative fraction. CDR3 region: CASSQGFAVLVGPQHF. In DNA, the CDR3 is TGCGCCAGCAGCCAAGGATTCGCGGTACTAGTGGGGCCCCAGCATTTT.